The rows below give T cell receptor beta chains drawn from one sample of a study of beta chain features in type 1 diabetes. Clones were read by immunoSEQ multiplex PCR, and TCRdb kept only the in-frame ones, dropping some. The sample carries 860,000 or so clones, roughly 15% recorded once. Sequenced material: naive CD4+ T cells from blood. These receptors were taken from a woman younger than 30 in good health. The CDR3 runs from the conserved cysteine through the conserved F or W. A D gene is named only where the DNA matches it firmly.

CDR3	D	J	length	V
CASSRGLAGGQETQYF	TRBD2	TRBJ2-5	16	TRBV28
CAISAVVGDEQYF	-	TRBJ2-7	13	TRBV10-3
CASSPGQGNQPQHF	TRBD1	TRBJ1-5	14	TRBV9
CASSDPPGGNEQFF	-	TRBJ2-1	14	TRBV28
CASTPVGPYEQYF	-	TRBJ2-7	13	TRBV28
CASSPVRQRGGNTGELFF	-	TRBJ2-2	18	TRBV4-1
CASSIRRGYGYGYTF	-	TRBJ1-2	15	TRBV19
CASSFRAPFLLGPTDTQYF	-	TRBJ2-3	19	TRBV11-2
CASSLALARDEQFF	-	TRBJ2-1	14	TRBV11-2
CASSLHRLEGETQYF	-	TRBJ2-5	15	TRBV7-2
CASSGQLGLQEQFF	-	TRBJ2-1	14	TRBV6-1
CASSQDFLGGQANEKLFF	TRBD1	TRBJ1-4	18	TRBV4-3
CASSRTEPYRELFF	-	TRBJ2-2	14	TRBV5-1
CASSQPGGLPLHF	TRBD2	TRBJ2-7	13	TRBV14
CASSPEYEQYF	-	TRBJ2-7	11	TRBV18